The entry below gives a single T cell receptor (beta chain) sequence along with its context. This sample is part of a study of cytomegalovirus exposure and HLA in healthy donors. Produced via immunoSEQ multiplex PCR; TCRdb's table is partial and in-frame only. Seen here are 250,000 to 400,000 clones, approximately 91% observed once, and the top ten hold over 0.9%. There are 16 residues in the CDR3. V was clipped by 4 bases and J by 0 bases; unmatched bases: 4. Looked up from germline, CDR1 is SGHDT and CDR2 is YYEEEE. This clonotype originated in a man aged 30-40 years in good health and CMV-seronegative. This sequence joins TRBV5-6 and TRBJ2-1, with 10 nucleotides matching TRBD2. Sequencing was performed on PBMCs. CDR3 loop: CASSSSGGSSYNEQFF. The CDR3 DNA reads as TGTGCCAGCAGCAGTAGCGGGGGGAGCTCCTACAATGAGCAGTTCTTC. Full variable domain (outside the CDR3, taken from reference TRBV5-6 and TRBJ2-1): DAGVTQSPTHLIKTRGQQVTLRCSPKSGHDTVSWYQQALGQGPQFIFQYYEEEERQRGNFPDRFSGHQFPNYSSELNVNALLLGDSALYLCASSSSGGSSYNEQFFGPGTRLTVL.